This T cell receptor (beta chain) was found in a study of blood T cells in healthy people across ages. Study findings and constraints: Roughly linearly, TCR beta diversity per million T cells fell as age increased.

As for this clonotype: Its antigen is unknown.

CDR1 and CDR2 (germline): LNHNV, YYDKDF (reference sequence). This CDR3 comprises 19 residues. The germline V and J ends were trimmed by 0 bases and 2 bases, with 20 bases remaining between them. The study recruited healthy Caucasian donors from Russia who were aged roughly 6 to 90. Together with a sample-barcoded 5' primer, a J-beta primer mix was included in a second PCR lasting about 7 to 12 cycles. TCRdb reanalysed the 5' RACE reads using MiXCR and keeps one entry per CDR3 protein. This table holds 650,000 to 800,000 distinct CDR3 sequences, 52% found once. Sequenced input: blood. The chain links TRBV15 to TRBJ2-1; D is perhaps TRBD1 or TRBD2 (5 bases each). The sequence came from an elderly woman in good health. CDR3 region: CATSREFPPGRLTYNEQFF. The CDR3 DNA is TGTGCCACCAGCAGAGAGTTCCCACCGGGACGTCTGACCTACAATGAGCAGTTCTTC.